The 32 T cell receptor beta chains below all came from one sample that was sequenced in a study of beta chain features in type 1 diabetes. TCRB transcripts that were expressed got sequenced, as all of the isolated RNA had been reverse transcribed. Profiled with immunoSEQ multiplex PCR; TCRdb holds only in-frame clones, not every one. Of approximately 250,000 clones in the sample, 9.6% were seen once. Sequences were obtained from naive CD4+ T cells from blood. These TCRs come from a woman under 30 in good health.

V gene TRBV30 combines with J gene TRBJ2-3, with 10 bases fitting TRBD2. Germline-derived CDR1 and CDR2 are GTSNPN and SVGIG (reference sequence). The ends lost 0 bases at V and 4 bases at J; junction bases unmatched: 10. The CDR3 totals 17 residues. CDR3 bases: TGTGCCTGGAGTGTAAGGGTTAGCGGGAGGTCCGCAGATACGCAGTATTTT. Amino acids: CAWSVRVSGRSADTQYF. The variable domain in full, completed from reference TRBV30 and TRBJ2-3, reads SQTIHQWPATLVQPVGSPLSLECTVEGTSNPNLYWYRQAAGRGLQLLFYSVGIGQISSEVPQNLSASRPQDRQFILSSKKLLLSDSGFYLCAWSVRVSGRSADTQYFGPGTRLTVL.

This clone was seen a few times. The chain carries TRBV5-1 and TRBJ2-6; D gene uncertain. The CDR3 has 17 amino acids. The ends were cut back, 2 bases at V and 0 bases at J, with 12 bases in the middle. The germline gives CDR1 SGHRS, CDR2 YFSETQ. The CDR3 nucleotides read TGCGCCAGCAGCTTCTCCTTGCAGGACTCTGGGGCCAACGTCCTGACTTTC. It specifies CASSFSLQDSGANVLTF.

The V gene is TRBV18, the J gene TRBJ1-5; D possibly corresponds to TRBD1 (5 bases). Trimming took off 6 bases at V and 0 bases at J, with 21 bases between the two ends. Germline CDR1 KGHSH, CDR2 LQKENI. This CDR3 spans 18 amino acids. In nucleotides, the CDR3 is TGTGCCAGCTCTTCCCCACCGGGAGGGGCAAATAGCAATCAGCCCCAGCATTTT. It encodes CASSSPPGGANSNQPQHF. Full variable domain (remainder filled in from reference TRBV18 and TRBJ1-5): NAGVMQNPRHLVRRRGQEARLRCSPMKGHSHVYWYRQLPEEGLKFMVYLQKENIIDESGMPKERFSAEFPKEGPSILRIQQVVRGDSAAYFCASSSPPGGANSNQPQHFGDGTRLSIL.

V and J are TRBV5-1 and TRBJ2-7, with D perhaps matching TRBD1 (6 bases). The V gene lost 4 bases and the J gene lost 2 bases, with 16 bases spanning the gap. Germline V gene lookup returns CDR1 SGHRS and CDR2 YFSETQ. The CDR3 loop spans 15 amino acids. In DNA form, the CDR3 reads TGCGCCAGCAGCGGAGGACAGATACTCACCTACGAGCAGTACTTC. Residues: CASSGGQILTYEQYF.

The J gene is TRBJ2-2, the V gene TRBV19; TRBD1 agrees at 9 bases. Germline V gene sequence: CDR1 LNHDA, CDR2 SQIVND (reference sequence). The length of the CDR3 is 16 residues. V gave up 5 bases and J gave up 2 bases; unmatched junction bases: 6. The CDR3: CASSLGQGPNTGELFF. The CDR3 nucleotides read TGTGCCAGTAGTCTGGGACAGGGTCCCAACACCGGGGAGCTGTTTTTT.

This clone came up a few times. The chain links TRBV18 to TRBJ1-3, with D unclear. Looked up from germline, CDR1 is KGHSH and CDR2 is LQKENI. The CDR3 has 13 residues. V lost 2 bases, J lost 4 bases, and 6 bases lay in between. CDR3 bases: TGTGCCAGCTCACCAAAGGAGGGAAACACCATATATTTT. Protein: CASSPKEGNTIYF.

In the case of this clone: One end of the junction varies from germline; a read error may be responsible. The chain couples TRBV7-9 to TRBJ2-3; D is unresolved. Germline loops: CDR1 SEHNR, CDR2 FQNEAQ (reference sequence). This CDR3 contains 12 residues. The CDR3 nucleotides read TGTGCCAGCAGCACCGCCGGAGATTTGAAGGATTTT. Translating gives CASSTAGDLKDF. The full variable domain, in which reference TRBV7-9 and TRBJ2-3 provide the parts outside the CDR3, is DTGVSQNPRHKITKRGQNVTFRCDPISEHNRLYWYRQTLGQGPEFLTYFQNEAQLEKSRLLSDRFSAERPKGSFSTLEIQRTEQGDSAMYLCASSTAGDLKDFGPGTRLTVL.

In this sample, this clone turned up a few times. The chain links TRBV14 to TRBJ1-2; D is perhaps TRBD1 (6 bases). The CDR3 extends over 13 amino acids. Trimming cost V 2 bases and J 5 bases, with 9 bases left between them. In germline, CDR1 is SGHDN, CDR2 FVKESK. CDR3 nucleotide sequence: TGTGCCAGCAGCCAAACAGGGATATATGGCTACACCTTC. Translating gives CASSQTGIYGYTF.

This clone was picked up many times. V usage is TRBV14 and J usage is TRBJ2-1, with TRBD2 matching over 11 bases. The germline V gene has CDR1 SGHDN and CDR2 FVKESK. V was clipped by 1 base and J by 9 bases; unmatched bases: 5. This CDR3 is 15 amino acids long. The CDR3: CASSQVAGGPGEQFF. The CDR3 DNA is TGTGCCAGCAGCCAAGTAGCGGGAGGGCCTGGTGAGCAGTTCTTC.

This clone was found many times. This chain uses TRBV9 with TRBJ2-5; no firm D call. The CDR3 length is 12 residues. V lost 0 bases and J 4 bases, leaving 4 bases between the germline ends. Germline V lookup: CDR1 SGDLS, CDR2 YYNGEE. In DNA form, the CDR3 reads TGTGCCAGCAGCGTAGCTCTAGAGACCCAGTACTTC. Translating it yields CASSVALETQYF.

The chain links TRBV6-5 to TRBJ2-2, with D perhaps TRBD1 (6 bases). Germline loops: CDR1 MNHEY, CDR2 SVGAGI. Trimming removed 5 bases from V and 1 base from J, with 11 bases in between. There are 15 residues in the CDR3. CDR3 DNA sequence: TGTGCCAGCAGTGTCGGGACACAGAACACCGGGGAGCTGTTTTTT. It is translated as CASSVGTQNTGELFF.

There are a few counts of this clone. The chain uses TRBV2 and TRBJ1-2; maybe TRBD1 (6 bases). This CDR3 region has 15 residues. Germline V lookup: CDR1 SNHLY, CDR2 FYNNEI. Trimming cost V 6 bases and J 0 bases, with 14 bases left between them. The CDR3: CASREQGFPNYGYTF. DNA of the CDR3: TGTGCCAGCAGGGAACAGGGTTTTCCTAACTATGGCTACACCTTC.

This chain links TRBV30 with TRBJ1-4, with a possible D match to TRBD1 (6 bases). The CDR3 is 11 amino acids. CDR1 is GTSNPN, CDR2 SVGIG, per germline (reference sequence). The V end was cut by 6 bases, the J end by 5 bases, with 7 bases between. The chain's CDR3 is CACDRNEKLFF. As DNA, the CDR3 is TGTGCCTGCGACAGGAATGAAAAACTGTTTTTT.

The chain carries TRBV7-2 and TRBJ2-2, with 7 bases lining up with TRBD1. Germline loops: CDR1 SGHTA, CDR2 FQGNSA. The CDR3 covers 13 residues. V shed 5 bases, J shed 4 bases, and the junction held 1 base outside the gene matches. The CDR3 reads CASSNRGTGELFF. The CDR3 nucleotides are TGTGCCAGCAGCAACAGGGGCACCGGGGAGCTGTTTTTT.

This clone has more than one count but fewer than ten. The V gene is TRBV9, the J gene TRBJ2-1; 14 nucleotides match TRBD2. Germline V gene data show CDR1 as SGDLS and CDR2 as YYNGEE. Trimming removed 3 bases from V and 0 bases from J; junction bases left unmatched: 11. The CDR3 is 20 amino acids. The CDR3 is CASSATPGLAGGSSYNEQFF. The CDR3 DNA is TGTGCCAGCAGCGCCACCCCCGGACTAGCGGGGGGCAGCTCCTACAATGAGCAGTTCTTC. The complete variable domain, with remaining parts taken from reference TRBV9 and TRBJ2-1, reads DSGVTQTPKHLITATGQRVTLRCSPRSGDLSVYWYQQSLDQGLQFLIQYYNGEERAKGNILERFSAQQFPDLHSELNLSSLELGDSALYFCASSATPGLAGGSSYNEQFFGPGTRLTVL.

The chain employs TRBV7-7 and TRBJ2-5, with 7 bases identical to TRBD1. CDR1 SSHAT and CDR2 FNYEAQ come from the germline V gene (reference sequence). V lost 4 bases to trimming and J lost 0 bases; unmatched junction nucleotides: 8. The CDR3 is made up of 16 amino acids. The DNA of the CDR3 is TGTGCCAGCAGCTCAAGGCTCGACAGGGACCAAGAGACCCAGTACTTC. The encoded protein is CASSSRLDRDQETQYF.

This clone was seen a handful of times. The rearrangement joins TRBV27 to TRBJ1-1; perhaps TRBD1 as D (5 bases). Trimming removed 7 bases at V and 6 bases at J, with 18 bases between. The CDR3 has 14 residues. Germline V gene lookup returns CDR1 MNHEY and CDR2 SMNVEV (reference sequence). The CDR3 loop reads CASTGGWGKAEAFF. Here the CDR3 DNA reads TGTGCCAGCACCGGGGGATGGGGGAAGGCTGAAGCTTTCTTT.

There are a few counts of this clone. The chain is built from TRBV7-9 and TRBJ2-1, with D possibly being TRBD1 (6 bases). V dropped 5 bases and J dropped 8 bases, with 13 bases sitting between them. Per germline, CDR1 SEHNR and CDR2 FQNEAQ (reference sequence). The CDR3 length is 13 residues. CDR3 bases: TGTGCCAGCAGCCACAAGACAGGCCATGAGCAGTTCTTC. Its translation: CASSHKTGHEQFF.

This chain uses TRBV9 with TRBJ1-1; 9 bases match TRBD1. The length of the CDR3 is 16 residues. V lost 4 bases to trimming and J lost 1 base; unmatched junction nucleotides: 8. The germline V gene encodes CDR1 SGDLS and CDR2 YYNGEE. The CDR3: CASSTRDRVGNTEAFF. Here the CDR3 DNA reads TGTGCCAGCAGCACCCGGGACAGGGTGGGGAACACTGAAGCTTTCTTT.

The chain uses TRBV5-1 and TRBJ2-1; 10 positions match TRBD2. After removal of 2 bases from V and 6 bases from J, the junction contained 2 bases not matched to a gene. In germline, CDR1 is SGHRS, CDR2 YFSETQ. The CDR3 is 14 residues long. This CDR3 is CASSFPSGSNEQFF. Written as DNA, the CDR3 is TGCGCCAGCAGCTTCCCTAGCGGGAGCAATGAGCAGTTCTTC.

This clone has at least ten counts. The V gene is TRBV4-1, the J gene TRBJ2-7; tentatively, D is TRBD1 (6 bases). The germline V gene has CDR1 MGHRA and CDR2 YSYEKL. The CDR3 has 13 residues. Trimming took off 4 bases at V and 3 bases at J, with 10 bases between the two ends. CDR3 sequence reads: CASSPRQDYEQYF. Here the CDR3 DNA reads TGCGCCAGCAGCCCCCGACAGGACTACGAGCAGTACTTC.

This clone occurred a few times. The chain carries TRBV5-4 and TRBJ2-1; D unclear. This CDR3 region has 10 residues. V shed 7 bases and J shed 11 bases, with 10 bases lying between them. Germline CDR1 SGHNT, CDR2 YYREEE (reference sequence). The CDR3 bases are TGTGCCAGCGGTCGAGAGCAGCAGTTCTTC. Its protein is CASGREQQFF. Complete variable domain (other parts from reference TRBV5-4 and TRBJ2-1): ETGVTQSPTHLIKTRGQQVTLRCSSQSGHNTVSWYQQALGQGPQFIFQYYREEENGRGNFPPRFSGLQFPNYSSELNVNALELDDSALYLCASGREQQFFGPGTRLTVL.

This clone was recorded a few times. The genes are TRBV5-1 and TRBJ1-2, with D possibly being TRBD1 (6 bases). The V gene's germline CDR1 is SGHRS and CDR2 YFSETQ. The CDR3 consists of 15 residues. V was trimmed by 1 base and J by 2 bases, leaving 12 bases between them. CDR3 region: CASSLLTGSNYGYTF. In DNA, the CDR3 is TGCGCCAGCAGCTTGCTGACAGGCTCAAACTATGGCTACACCTTC.

The CDR3 loop is CAWRGLSEKLFF. The CDR3, as DNA: TGTGCCTGGAGGGGACTAAGCGAAAAACTGTTTTTT. The chain has TRBV30 and TRBJ1-4, with a tentative D call TRBD1 (5 bases). CDR1 is GTSNPN, CDR2 SVGIG, per germline (reference sequence). The CDR3 length is 12 residues. V was clipped by 3 bases and J by 8 bases, with 10 bases between them.

The table lists this clone with a few counts. The rearrangement joins TRBV20-1 to TRBJ1-1; 7 bases map to TRBD1. After removal of 6 bases from V and 5 bases from J, the junction contained 3 bases not matched to a gene. The CDR3 is 11 amino acids. Germline lookup yields CDR1 DFQATT and CDR2 SNEGSKA (reference sequence). CDR3 sequence (DNA): TGCAGTGCCATGGACAGGACTGAAGCTTTCTTT. Protein: CSAMDRTEAFF.

This clone was counted a few times. The chain carries TRBV14 and TRBJ1-2, with D perhaps TRBD1 (5 bases). V lost 1 base, J lost 5 bases, and 8 bases lay in between. This CDR3 contains 13 residues. In germline, CDR1 is SGHDN, CDR2 FVKESK. The CDR3 region is CASSQGGYYGYTF. Here the CDR3 DNA reads TGTGCCAGCAGCCAAGGGGGCTATTATGGCTACACCTTC.

This clone showed up just a few times. J is TRBJ1-2 and V is TRBV20-1; D uncertain. The CDR3 is 11 amino acids. Germline V gene sequence: CDR1 DFQATT, CDR2 SNEGSKA (reference sequence). V was shortened by 3 bases and J by 8 bases, with 10 bases between the two germline ends. CDR3 protein: CSASLRWGYTF. The CDR3 DNA is TGCAGTGCTAGCCTGCGTTGGGGCTACACCTTC.

DNA of the CDR3: TGTGCCTGGACCAAACTCTCTGGAAACACCATATATTTT. As protein: CAWTKLSGNTIYF. V usage is TRBV30 and J usage is TRBJ1-3; D is unresolved. The CDR3 has 13 amino acids. The V gene's germline CDR1 is GTSNPN and CDR2 SVGIG (reference sequence). The V gene lost 4 bases and the J gene lost 0 bases, with 7 bases spanning the gap. Combining the CDR3 with reference TRBV30 and TRBJ1-3 gives the whole variable domain SQTIHQWPATLVQPVGSPLSLECTVEGTSNPNLYWYRQAAGRGLQLLFYSVGIGQISSEVPQNLSASRPQDRQFILSSKKLLLSDSGFYLCAWTKLSGNTIYFGEGSWLTVV.

This clone has more than one count but fewer than ten. J is TRBJ2-3 and V is TRBV25-1, with TRBD2 matching 8 bases. Germline V gene sequence: CDR1 MGHDK, CDR2 SYGVNS. With 0 bases clipped from V and 2 bases from J, the junction kept 1 base outside the gene matches. This CDR3 has 15 residues. CDR3 in DNA: TGTGCCAGCAGTGAATATAGCGGGAACACAGATACGCAGTATTTT. It is translated as CASSEYSGNTDTQYF.

Only a few counts were recorded for this clone. The gene calls are TRBV19 and TRBJ2-3; TRBD2 agrees at 9 bases. The CDR3 has 16 residues. Trimming removed 3 bases from V and 5 bases from J; junction bases left unmatched: 9. Germline lookup yields CDR1 LNHDA and CDR2 SQIVND (reference sequence). The DNA for the CDR3 is TGTGCCAGTAGTATCGTGAGCGGGGGGCGGAAAGATACGCAGTATTTT. This gives the protein CASSIVSGGRKDTQYF. Filled out from reference TRBV19 and TRBJ2-3, the complete variable domain reads DGGITQSPKYLFRKEGQNVTLSCEQNLNHDAMYWYRQDPGQGLRLIYYSQIVNDFQKGDIAEGYSVSREKKESFPLTVTSAQKNPTAFYLCASSIVSGGRKDTQYFGPGTRLTVL.

This clone was counted only a few times. The chain joins TRBV7-9 to TRBJ2-3; TRBD1 aligns across 8 bases. V trimming: 6 bases; J trimming: 3 bases; junction bases outside the gene matches: 8. From germline, CDR1 is SEHNR and CDR2 FQNEAQ (reference sequence). The CDR3 is 15 amino acids. The CDR3 nucleotides are TGTGCCAGCAGTCCTCAGGGGGCCGGGACAGATACGCAGTATTTT. The encoded protein is CASSPQGAGTDTQYF.

The V call is TRBV7-2, the J call TRBJ2-7, with D tentatively TRBD2 (6 bases). Trimming left V 5 bases short and J 2 bases short, with 16 bases between. Germline CDR1 SGHTA, CDR2 FQGNSA. This CDR3 spans 15 amino acids. The CDR3 loop is CASSRNRGFTYEQYF. The CDR3 DNA reads TGTGCCAGCAGCCGCAACCGGGGGTTCACCTACGAGCAGTACTTC.